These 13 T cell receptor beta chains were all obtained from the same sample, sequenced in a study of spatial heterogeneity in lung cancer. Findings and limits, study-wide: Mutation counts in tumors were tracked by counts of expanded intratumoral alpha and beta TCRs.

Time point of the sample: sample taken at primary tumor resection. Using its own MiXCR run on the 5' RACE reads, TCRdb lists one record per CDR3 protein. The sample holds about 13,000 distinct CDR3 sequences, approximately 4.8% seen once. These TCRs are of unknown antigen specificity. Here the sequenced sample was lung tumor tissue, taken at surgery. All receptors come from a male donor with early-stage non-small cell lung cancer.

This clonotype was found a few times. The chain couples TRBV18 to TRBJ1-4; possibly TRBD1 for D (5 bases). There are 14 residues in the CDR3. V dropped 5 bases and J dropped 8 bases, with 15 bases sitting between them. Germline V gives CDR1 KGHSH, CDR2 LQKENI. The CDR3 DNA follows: TGTGCCAGCTCATCCTCACCTCGGGACGAAAAACTGTTTTTT. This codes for CASSSSPRDEKLFF.

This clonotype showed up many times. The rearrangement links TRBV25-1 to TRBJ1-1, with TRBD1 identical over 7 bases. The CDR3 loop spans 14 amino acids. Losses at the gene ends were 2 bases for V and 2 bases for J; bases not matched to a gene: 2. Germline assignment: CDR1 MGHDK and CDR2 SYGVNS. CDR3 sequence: CASSEQGGNTEAFF. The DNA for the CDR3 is TGTGCCAGCAGTGAACAGGGGGGAAACACTGAAGCTTTCTTT. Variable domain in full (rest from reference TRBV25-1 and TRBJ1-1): EADIYQTPRYLVIGTGKKITLECSQTMGHDKMYWYQQDPGMELHLIHYSYGVNSTEKGDLSSESTVSRIRTEHFPLTLESARPSHTSQYLCASSEQGGNTEAFFGQGTRLTVV.

Here the CDR3 reads CASSQDGDYSGNTIYF. For the CDR3, the DNA is TGCGCCAGCAGCCAAGATGGGGACTACTCTGGAAACACCATATATTTT. The gene calls are TRBV4-3 and TRBJ1-3; weak D call: TRBD1 (5 bases). Germline V gives CDR1 LGHNA, CDR2 YSLEER. Trimming pared 0 bases from V and 0 bases from J, leaving 9 bases between. The CDR3 contains 16 residues.

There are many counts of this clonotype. CDR3 region: CASSLGQLNTEAFF. CDR3 DNA: TGTGCCAGCAGTTTGGGACAGCTGAACACTGAAGCTTTCTTT. This rearrangement joins TRBV28 to TRBJ1-1; TRBD1 agrees at 7 bases. The CDR3 runs to 14 residues. Per the germline V gene, CDR1 is MDHEN and CDR2 is SYDVKM. The trim removed 3 bases at V and 0 bases at J, leaving 1 base unmatched.

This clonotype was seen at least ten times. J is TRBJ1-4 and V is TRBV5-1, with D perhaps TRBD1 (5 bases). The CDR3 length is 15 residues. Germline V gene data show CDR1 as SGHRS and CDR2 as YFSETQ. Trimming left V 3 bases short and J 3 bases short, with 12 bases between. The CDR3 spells CASSSYQGSNEKLFF. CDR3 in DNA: TGCGCCAGCAGCTCCTACCAGGGCTCTAATGAAAAACTGTTTTTT.

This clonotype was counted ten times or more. Here the CDR3 DNA reads TGCGCCAGCAGCCAAGGGGGTGGGGGCACCGGGGAGCTGTTTTTT. It specifies CASSQGGGGTGELFF. The gene calls are TRBV4-1 and TRBJ2-2; either TRBD1 or TRBD2 may supply D (5 bases each). The CDR3 spans 15 residues. Germline V gives CDR1 MGHRA, CDR2 YSYEKL. Trimming removed 1 base at V and 4 bases at J, with 10 bases between.

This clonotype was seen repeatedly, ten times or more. The chain's CDR3 is CASSLRAGRTSGGGVETQYF. CDR3 DNA sequence: TGCGCCAGCAGCCTCAGGGCAGGTAGAACTAGCGGAGGTGGGGTGGAGACCCAGTACTTC. The J gene is TRBJ2-5, the V gene TRBV4-3; 8 bases fit TRBD2. Germline V lookup: CDR1 LGHNA, CDR2 YSLEER. V shed 4 bases, J shed 5 bases, and the junction held 24 bases outside the gene matches. This CDR3 has 20 residues.

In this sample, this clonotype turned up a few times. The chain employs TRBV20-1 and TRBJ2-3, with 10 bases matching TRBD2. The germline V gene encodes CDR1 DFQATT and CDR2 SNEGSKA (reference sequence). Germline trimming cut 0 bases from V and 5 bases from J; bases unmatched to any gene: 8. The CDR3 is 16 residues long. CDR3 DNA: TGCAGTGCTAGAGATCTGGCTAGCGGGGGCGTAGATACGCAGTATTTT. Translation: CSARDLASGGVDTQYF.

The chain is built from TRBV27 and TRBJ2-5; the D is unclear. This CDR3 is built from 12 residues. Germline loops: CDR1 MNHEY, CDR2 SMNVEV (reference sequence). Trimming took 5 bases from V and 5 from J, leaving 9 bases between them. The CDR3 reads CASSPTGETQYF. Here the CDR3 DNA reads TGTGCCAGCAGTCCCACCGGGGAGACCCAGTACTTC.

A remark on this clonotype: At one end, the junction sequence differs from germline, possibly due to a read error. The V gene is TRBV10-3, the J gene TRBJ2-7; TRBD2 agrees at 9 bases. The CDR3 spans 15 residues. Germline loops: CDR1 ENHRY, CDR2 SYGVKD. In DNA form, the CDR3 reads TGTGCCATCAGGAGGGGACTAGCTACGTCCTCCGAGCAGTACTTC. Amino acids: CAIRRGLATSSEQYF.

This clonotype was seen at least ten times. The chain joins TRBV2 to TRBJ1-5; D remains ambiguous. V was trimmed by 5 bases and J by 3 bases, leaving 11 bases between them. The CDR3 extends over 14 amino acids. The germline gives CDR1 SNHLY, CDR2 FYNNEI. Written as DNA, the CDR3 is TGTGCCAGCAGTCGGACGGATTCCAATCAGCCCCAGCATTTT. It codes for CASSRTDSNQPQHF.

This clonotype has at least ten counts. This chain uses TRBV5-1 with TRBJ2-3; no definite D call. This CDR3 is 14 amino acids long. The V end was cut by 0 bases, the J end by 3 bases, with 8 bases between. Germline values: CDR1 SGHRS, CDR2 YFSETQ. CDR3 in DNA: TGCGCCAGCAGCTTGGCCGAAGGAACAGATACGCAGTATTTT. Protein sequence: CASSLAEGTDTQYF.

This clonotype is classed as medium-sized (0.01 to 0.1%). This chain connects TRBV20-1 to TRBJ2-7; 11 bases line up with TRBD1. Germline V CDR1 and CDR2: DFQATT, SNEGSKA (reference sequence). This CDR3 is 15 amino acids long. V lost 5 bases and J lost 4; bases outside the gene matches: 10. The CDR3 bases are TGCAGTGCTGAATCCAGGACAGGGGGCTCGTACGAGCAGTACTTC. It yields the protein CSAESRTGGSYEQYF.